The clone carrying this T cell receptor (beta chain) was detected many times. Antigen: not known. Amplified material comprised TCR beta CDR3 regions derived from RNA transcripts. Following a first-round RT-PCR that used HTBI primers, a second-round multiplex PCR was carried out. TCRdb processed the multiplex PCR reads anew with MiXCR; each CDR3 protein has one entry. The sample has fewer than 400,000 distinct CDR3 sequences, about 16% seen once. Trimming cost V 5 bases and J 2 bases, with 12 bases left between them. Per the germline V gene, CDR1 is SGHAT and CDR2 is FQNNGV. This CDR3 comprises 15 residues. For donors with ophthalmopathy, the disease showed moderate-to-severe activity, reached CAS ≥3 and NOSPECS ≥4, and had lasted under 3 months. Patients were diagnosed from clinical symptoms, serum thyroxine, TRAb, thyroid ultrasound and orbital computed tomography. This sample is drawn from a study of Graves' ophthalmopathy and Graves' hyperthyroidism. Whole-study results and caveats: Blood repertoires reportedly contained most expanded thyroid clonotypes above 0.001 frequency.

Material for sequencing was peripheral blood. The chain has TRBV11-2 and TRBJ2-2; possibly TRBD1 or TRBD2 for D (5 bases each). The receptor comes from a woman aged 18-29 years with Graves' ophthalmopathy. The CDR3 DNA reads TGTGCCAGCAGCGGGGGAGTACTTAACACCGGGGAGCTGTTTTTT. Amino acids: CASSGGVLNTGELFF.